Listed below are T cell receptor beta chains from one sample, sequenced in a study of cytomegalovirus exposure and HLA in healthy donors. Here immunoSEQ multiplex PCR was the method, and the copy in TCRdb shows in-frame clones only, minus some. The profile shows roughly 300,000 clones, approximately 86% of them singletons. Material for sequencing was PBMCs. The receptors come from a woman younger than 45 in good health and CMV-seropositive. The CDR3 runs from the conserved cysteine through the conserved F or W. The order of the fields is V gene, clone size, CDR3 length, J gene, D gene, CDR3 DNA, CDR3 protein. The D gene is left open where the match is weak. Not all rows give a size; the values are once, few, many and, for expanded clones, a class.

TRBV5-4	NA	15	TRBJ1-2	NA	TGTGCCAGCAGCTTGGGAGCCGGGACATACTATGGCTACACCTTC	CASSLGAGTYYGYTF
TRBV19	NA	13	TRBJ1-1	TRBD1	TGTGCCAGTAGTATGGGGGCAGGGGGCAAGGCTTTCTTT	CASSMGAGGKAFF
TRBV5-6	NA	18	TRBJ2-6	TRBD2	TGTGCCAGCAGCCAAGGACTAGCGGGGAGCTCTGGGGCCAACGTCCTGACTTTC	CASSQGLAGSSGANVLTF
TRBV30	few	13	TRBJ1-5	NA	TGTGCCTGGAGTTTGGCAGTGAATCAGCCCCAGCATTTT	CAWSLAVNQPQHF
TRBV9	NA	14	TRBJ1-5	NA	TGTGCCAGCAGCGTAAGAGGGGTAGGTCAGCCCCAGCATTTT	CASSVRGVGQPQHF
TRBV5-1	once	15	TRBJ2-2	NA	TGCGCCAGCAGCCAGGACCAGGCTTTCACCGGGGAGCTGTTTTTT	CASSQDQAFTGELFF
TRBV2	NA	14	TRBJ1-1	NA	TGTGCCAGCAGTGAACCCGACGTGAACACTGAAGCTTTCTTT	CASSEPDVNTEAFF
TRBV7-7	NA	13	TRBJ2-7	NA	TGTGCCAGCAGCCTAACCGCCAGCTACGAGCAGTACTTC	CASSLTASYEQYF
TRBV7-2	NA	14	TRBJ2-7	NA	TGTGCCAGCAGCTTAGAAGACTTGCTCTACGAGCAGTACTTC	CASSLEDLLYEQYF
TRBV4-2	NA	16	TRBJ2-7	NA	TGTGCCAGCAGCCTACCCACCGGGACCGCACCCTACGAGCAGTACTTC	CASSLPTGTAPYEQYF
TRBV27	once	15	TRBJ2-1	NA	TGTGCCAGCAGTTTAATCCGGGACCTCACCAATGAGCAGTTCTTC	CASSLIRDLTNEQFF
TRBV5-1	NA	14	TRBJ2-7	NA	TGCGCCAGCAGCCCCCGCACGGATCCCTACGAGCAGTACTTC	CASSPRTDPYEQYF
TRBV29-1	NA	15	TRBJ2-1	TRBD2	TGCAGCGTTGCTCCCAGCGGGGGATACTACAATGAGCAGTTCTTC	CSVAPSGGYYNEQFF
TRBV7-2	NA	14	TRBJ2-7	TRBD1	TGTGCCAGCAGCCCCGGGACAGGGTCAAACGAGCAGTACTTC	CASSPGTGSNEQYF
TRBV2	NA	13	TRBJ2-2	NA	TGTGCCAGCAGTAATAGGGGTTCCGGGGAGCTGTTTTTT	CASSNRGSGELFF
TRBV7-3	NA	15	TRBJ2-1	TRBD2	TGTGCCAGCAGCCCTGGACTAGCTTTCACAAATCCCCAGTTCTTC	CASSPGLAFTNPQFF
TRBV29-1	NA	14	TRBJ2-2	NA	TGCAGCAGCACGGGGGCTCCTAACACCGGGGAGCTGTTTTTT	CSSTGAPNTGELFF
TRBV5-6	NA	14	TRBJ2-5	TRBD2	TGTGCCAGCAGCTTGCAGGGACTAACAGAGACCCAGTACTTC	CASSLQGLTETQYF
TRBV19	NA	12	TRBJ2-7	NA	TGTGCCAGTCGACAGGAAGGATACGAGCAGTACTTC	CASRQEGYEQYF
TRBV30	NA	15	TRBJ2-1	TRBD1	TGTGCCTGGACCAGGGACAGGGGCTCCTACAATGAGCAGTTCTTC	CAWTRDRGSYNEQFF
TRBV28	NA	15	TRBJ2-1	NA	TGTGCCAGCAGTTTATATAAGGGGTCGGCGGGTGAGCAGTTCTTC	CASSLYKGSAGEQFF
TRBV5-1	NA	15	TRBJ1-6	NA	TGCGCCAGCAGCTTGCGGGTGTCGGATAATTCACCCCTCCACTTT	CASSLRVSDNSPLHF
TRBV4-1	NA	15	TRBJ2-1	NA	TGCGCCAGCAGCCAAGTCCGTGACAGTTACAATGAGCAGTTCTTC	CASSQVRDSYNEQFF
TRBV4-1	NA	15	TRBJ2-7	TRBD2	TGCGCCAGCAGCCAAGAAGCGGGAGGGTTATACGAGCAGTACTTC	CASSQEAGGLYEQYF
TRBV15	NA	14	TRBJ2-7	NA	TGTGCCACCAGCAGGGGGGACATCCCCTACGAGCAGTACTTC	CATSRGDIPYEQYF
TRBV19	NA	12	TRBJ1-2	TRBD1	TGTGCCAGTAATACAGGGGACTATGGCTACACCTTC	CASNTGDYGYTF
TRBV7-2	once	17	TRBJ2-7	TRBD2	TGTGCCAGCAGCTTAACCCCTAGCGGGAGGGCCGGCCACGAGCAGTACTTC	CASSLTPSGRAGHEQYF